The 5 T cell receptor beta chains given below trace back to one sample, sequenced in a study of blood T cells in healthy people across ages (dated by TCRdb to about 2015). Libraries were made using 5' RACE. TCRdb lists the instrument as Illumina HiSeq 2500. The second PCR ran for about 6 to 12 cycles and used a J-beta primer mix along with a sample-barcoded 5' primer. In TCRdb, the public reads were trimmed at Q25 with fastp and aligned with MiXCR, with productive beta chains retained. CDR3 protein sequences are deduplicated, and each keeps its most common genes and DNA. This sample lists almost 800,000 distinct CDR3 sequences; over 45% were detected once. The top ten clones comprise 20% to 25% of the sample. What was sequenced was blood. The receptors originated from a man aged 25-45 years in good health.

This clonotype occurred a few times. J is TRBJ2-2 and V is TRBV5-1; the D call may be TRBD1 or TRBD2 (6 bases each). In germline, CDR1 is SGHRS, CDR2 YFSETQ. The CDR3 is 15 residues long. V was clipped by 7 bases and J by 3 bases, with 16 bases between them. The CDR3 DNA reads as TGCGCCAGCCAAATCGGGGGCTCGTACACCGGGGAGCTGTTTTTT. It codes for CASQIGGSYTGELFF.

V and J are TRBV4-1 and TRBJ2-5; D not certain. Germline CDR1 is MGHRA and CDR2 is YSYEKL. The ends were cut back, 2 bases at V and 1 base at J, with 5 bases in the middle. The CDR3 totals 13 residues. CDR3 region: CASSQLGQETQYF. Written as DNA, the CDR3 is TGCGCCAGCAGCCAACTAGGCCAAGAGACCCAGTACTTC.

The table lists this clonotype with a few counts. The V gene is TRBV7-2, the J gene TRBJ2-3; tentative D call: TRBD2 (6 bases). V dropped 6 bases and J dropped 0 bases, with 10 bases sitting between them. The length of the CDR3 is 14 residues. Germline CDR1 reads SGHTA; CDR2 reads FQGNSA. CDR3 nucleotide sequence: TGTGCCAGCAGGGGCGGGACTAGCACAGATACGCAGTATTTT. Encoded protein: CASRGGTSTDTQYF.

The chain combines TRBV2 with TRBJ1-1; a weak D match, TRBD1 (5 bases). The V gene lost 6 bases and the J gene lost 4 bases, with 12 bases spanning the gap. Germline V gene data show CDR1 as SNHLY and CDR2 as FYNNEI. The CDR3 loop spans 13 amino acids. CDR3 DNA: TGTGCCAGCAGCGGCAGGGTTGGCACTGAAGCTTTCTTT. Amino acid sequence: CASSGRVGTEAFF.

The genes are TRBV30 and TRBJ2-1; D may match TRBD1 or TRBD2 (5 bases each). The CDR3 has 10 residues. From germline, CDR1 is GTSNPN and CDR2 SVGIG (reference sequence). V lost 2 bases and J lost 15, with 11 bases in between. The CDR3 sequence is CAWSSGRGFF. CDR3 DNA: TGTGCCTGGAGTTCGGGACGAGGGTTCTTC.